This is a list of T cell receptor beta chains from one sample in a study of cytomegalovirus exposure and HLA in healthy donors. Sequencing was performed with immunoSEQ multiplex PCR; in TCRdb, only in-frame clones are kept and a portion is missing. The table has about 78,000 clones, over 60% seen once. Sequences were obtained from PBMCs. The receptors originated from a male donor in good health and CMV-seronegative. CDR3s include the opening cysteine and the closing phenylalanine or tryptophan. The D gene is left open where the match is weak. A clone size is listed for some rows: how often the clone was seen (once, few, many), or a class if it is expanded.

size | J | D | V | DNA | CDR3
NA | TRBJ1-5 | NA | TRBV5-1 | TGCGCCAGCAGCTTGGTGTTGGGGGGTCAGCCCCAGCATTTT | CASSLVLGGQPQHF
NA | TRBJ2-1 | NA | TRBV11-2 | TGTGCCAGCAGCCACCCCCCGGGGGACCTATACAATGAGCAGTTCTTC | CASSHPPGDLYNEQFF
once | TRBJ2-1 | TRBD2 | TRBV5-1 | TGCGCCAGCAGCCCCGGGACTAGCGGTTACAATGAGCAGTTCTTC | CASSPGTSGYNEQFF
NA | TRBJ2-3 | TRBD2 | TRBV27 | TGTGCCAGCAGTTCTCTACTAGCGAGAAGCACAGATACGCAGTATTTT | CASSSLLARSTDTQYF
NA | TRBJ2-1 | TRBD1 | TRBV6-1 | TGTGCCAGCAGTGAAGAGACAGGGGGCTACAATGAGCAGTTCTTC | CASSEETGGYNEQFF
NA | TRBJ1-2 | NA | TRBV6-1 | TGTGCCAACAGTGAATTTACAGCAAACTATGGCTACACCTTC | CANSEFTANYGYTF
once | TRBJ1-2 | TRBD1 | TRBV6-5 | TGTGCCAGCAGTTACGCCTGGGGACAGGGCCATGGCTACGCCTTC | CASSYAWGQGHGYAF
few | TRBJ1-4 | NA | TRBV5-4 | TGTGCCTACCGGGGGGAGGGCCTTAATGAAAAACTGTTTTTT | CAYRGEGLNEKLFF
NA | TRBJ2-1 | NA | TRBV5-4 | TGTGCCAGCAGCTCTTCCCGCGGGCGGAACTACAATGAGCAGTTCTTC | CASSSSRGRNYNEQFF
NA | TRBJ1-2 | TRBD1 | TRBV9 | TGTGCCAGCAGCGTCGGGACAGGGGATGGCTACACCTTC | CASSVGTGDGYTF
once | TRBJ2-7 | NA | TRBV7-2 | TGTGCCAGCAGCTTAGATTGGACTCGAATGATCTTC | CASSLDWTRMIF
NA | TRBJ2-3 | NA | TRBV7-6 | TGTGCCAGCAGCTTAGAAGCAGCCCGGGGCACAGATACGCAGTATTTT | CASSLEAARGTDTQYF
once | TRBJ2-7 | NA | TRBV28 | TGTGCCAGCAGTTTGGGACTGAACACCTACGAGCAGTACTTC | CASSLGLNTYEQYF
NA | TRBJ2-7 | TRBD2 | TRBV7-9 | TGTTCCAGCAGCTTTCTAGCGGGAGGGCCGGCGATTTCGTTC | CSSSFLAGGPAISF